What follows are 30 T cell receptor beta chains derived from one specimen sequenced in a study of blood T cell repertoires in COVID-19. Measured with immunoSEQ multiplex PCR; TCRdb has only the in-frame clones, and not every one. This table has 270,000 or so clones, around 91% appearing once. The sample was peripheral blood. Receptors originate from a woman aged 55-70 years with COVID-19, enrolled during active disease.

V is TRBV18 and J is TRBJ2-7, with D possibly TRBD2 on 5 matching bases. Trimming pared 5 bases from V and 3 bases from J, leaving 11 bases between. The germline gives CDR1 KGHSH, CDR2 LQKENI. CDR3 length equals 13 residues. This chain's CDR3 is CASSGERDYEQYF. CDR3 bases: TGTGCCAGCTCAGGGGAGAGGGACTACGAGCAGTACTTC. Based on the CDR3 plus reference TRBV18 and TRBJ2-7, the full variable domain is NAGVMQNPRHLVRRRGQEARLRCSPMKGHSHVYWYRQLPEEGLKFMVYLQKENIIDESGMPKERFSAEFPKEGPSILRIQQVVRGDSAAYFCASSGERDYEQYFGPGTRLTVT.

The gene calls are TRBV9 and TRBJ1-3, with a tentative D call TRBD1 (5 bases). Germline values: CDR1 SGDLS, CDR2 YYNGEE. This CDR3 region has 15 residues. The V end was cut by 4 bases, the J end by 0 bases, with 11 bases between. CDR3 in DNA: TGTGCCAGCAGCTCCGGGGGAGTCTCTGGAAACACCATATATTTT. Translated, it gives CASSSGGVSGNTIYF.

The V and J genes are TRBV30 and TRBJ2-7, with TRBD1 as a possible D gene (7 bases). Germline CDR1 reads GTSNPN; CDR2 reads SVGIG (reference sequence). The CDR3 has 13 residues. V lost 4 bases and J 4 bases, leaving 14 bases between the germline ends. The CDR3 loop is CAWKTGRTYEQYF. CDR3 coding DNA: TGTGCCTGGAAGACAGGGAGGACTTACGAGCAGTACTTC.

This chain connects TRBV6-2 or TRBV6-3 to TRBJ1-6; 11 nucleotides match TRBD1. V shed 0 bases, J shed 9 bases, and the junction held 1 base outside the gene matches. Germline V gives CDR1 MNHEY, CDR2 SVGEGT. This CDR3 region has 15 residues. CDR3 residues: CASSYSGTGGSPLHF. The CDR3, as DNA: TGTGCCAGCAGTTACTCCGGGACAGGGGGTTCACCCCTCCACTTT.

This chain uses TRBV27 with TRBJ1-1; 10 nucleotides align to TRBD1. The CDR3 runs 18 residues. Germline CDR1 reads MNHEY; CDR2 reads SMNVEV (reference sequence). V shed 3 bases, J shed 3 bases, and the junction held 13 bases outside the gene matches. CDR3 bases: TGTGCCAGCAGTTTCGGGCGGACAGGGGGTACCGAGGACACTGAAGCTTTCTTT. This gives the protein CASSFGRTGGTEDTEAFF.

V is TRBV11-2 and J is TRBJ1-2, with D possibly TRBD1 on 5 matching bases. The CDR3 extends over 15 amino acids. Germline CDR1 reads SGHAT; CDR2 reads FQNNGV. Trimming stripped 3 bases from V and 5 bases from J, with 16 bases between. DNA for the CDR3: TGTGCCAGCAGCTTTGCGTCTTCCGGGACTTATGGCTACACCTTC. Protein: CASSFASSGTYGYTF.

The J gene is TRBJ1-2, the V gene TRBV7-2, with D possibly TRBD1 on 5 matching bases. Trimming stripped 5 bases from V and 6 bases from J, with 16 bases between. Germline-derived CDR1 and CDR2 are SGHTA and FQGNSA. This CDR3 comprises 14 residues. The CDR3 bases are TGTGCCAGCAGCCCAGGGTTTACCCTGGATGGCTACACCTTC. The encoded protein is CASSPGFTLDGYTF.

The J gene is TRBJ2-3, the V gene TRBV9; D not certain. Germline lookup yields CDR1 SGDLS and CDR2 YYNGEE. The CDR3 is 13 residues long. With 4 bases removed from V and 1 base from J, the gap between germline ends came to 7 bases. The CDR3 reads CASSFPGTDTQYF. The DNA for the CDR3 is TGTGCCAGCAGCTTCCCGGGCACAGATACGCAGTATTTT. Complete variable domain (other parts from reference TRBV9 and TRBJ2-3): DSGVTQTPKHLITATGQRVTLRCSPRSGDLSVYWYQQSLDQGLQFLIQYYNGEERAKGNILERFSAQQFPDLHSELNLSSLELGDSALYFCASSFPGTDTQYFGPGTRLTVL.

This clone was picked up a small number of times. This sequence joins TRBV6-2 or TRBV6-3 and TRBJ2-2; 9 bases agree with TRBD1. The germline gives CDR1 MNHEY, CDR2 SVGEGT. CDR3 length: 15 residues. The trim removed 2 bases at V and 4 bases at J, leaving 2 bases unmatched. The CDR3 coding sequence is TGTGCCAGCAGTTACCTGGGACAGGGCACCGGGGAGCTGTTTTTT. This codes for CASSYLGQGTGELFF.

This chain uses TRBV2 with TRBJ2-3, with 8 bases identical to TRBD1. Per germline, CDR1 SNHLY and CDR2 FYNNEI. J was trimmed by 0 bases and V by 5 bases; bases with no gene match: 7. The CDR3 is 16 amino acids. CDR3 loop: CASSTQGATSTDTQYF. The CDR3 DNA reads as TGTGCCAGCAGTACTCAGGGGGCAACTAGCACAGATACGCAGTATTTT.

The chain employs TRBV7-7 and TRBJ2-3; 8 nucleotides agree with TRBD2. CDR3 length: 15 amino acids. Trimming cost V 7 bases and J 4 bases; bases outside gene matches: 10. CDR1 and CDR2 (germline): SSHAT, FNYEAQ (reference sequence). CDR3 nucleotide sequence: TGTGCCAGCACCCCGGGACTAGGTTCCGCAGATACGCAGTATTTT. Translation: CASTPGLGSADTQYF.

V is TRBV19 and J is TRBJ1-2; no firm D call. The CDR3 loop spans 11 amino acids. Germline CDR1 LNHDA, CDR2 SQIVND (reference sequence). Trimming took off 5 bases at V and 4 bases at J, with 5 bases between the two ends. CDR3 amino acids: CASSPSYGYTF. CDR3 DNA: TGTGCCAGTAGTCCCAGCTATGGCTACACCTTC.

This clone was picked up a small number of times. The chain joins TRBV5-8 to TRBJ1-1; 8 nucleotides line up with TRBD1. J was trimmed by 7 bases and V by 5 bases; bases with no gene match: 10. The CDR3 runs 14 residues. CDR1 is SGHTS, CDR2 YDEGEE, per germline. The CDR3 loop is CASRSGGSGNEAFF. The CDR3 DNA sequence: TGTGCCAGCAGGTCAGGGGGCTCTGGAAATGAAGCTTTCTTT.

The V call is TRBV27, the J call TRBJ1-4; maybe TRBD1 (6 bases). The CDR3 is 15 residues long. Germline CDR1 is MNHEY and CDR2 is SMNVEV (reference sequence). The V end lost 5 bases, the J end lost 8 bases, and 18 bases lay between the germline ends. The CDR3: CASSTNQGSREKLFF. The CDR3 bases are TGTGCCAGCAGTACCAATCAGGGGAGTAGGGAAAAACTGTTTTTT.

This rearrangement joins TRBV2 to TRBJ2-2; the D gene is possibly TRBD2 (6 bases). The CDR3 consists of 13 residues. Germline values: CDR1 SNHLY, CDR2 FYNNEI. V was shortened by 7 bases and J by 5 bases, with 11 bases between the two germline ends. CDR3 bases: TGTGCCAGCATTATTAGCGGTACCGGGGAGCTGTTTTTT. As protein: CASIISGTGELFF.

V is TRBV29-1 and J is TRBJ2-3; D may be TRBD1 (6 bases). V lost 3 bases to trimming and J lost 3 bases, with 13 bases between them. CDR1 and CDR2 from the germline V gene are SQVTM and ANQGSEA. The CDR3 length is 14 residues. The CDR3 DNA follows: TGCAGCGTTGACAAGGGGGTAAGAACAGATACGCAGTATTTT. Translation: CSVDKGVRTDTQYF.

This clone came up once. The chain carries TRBV3-1 (or the pseudogene TRBV3-2) and TRBJ1-1; D remains unclear. From germline, CDR1 is LGHDT and CDR2 YNNKEL (reference sequence). The CDR3 sequence is 13 residues long. V was pared by 4 bases and J by 7 bases, with 13 bases between. The DNA for the CDR3 is TGTGCCAGCAGCCCCATTCTGGGCAATGAAGCTTTCTTT. Translated: CASSPILGNEAFF.

The rearrangement joins TRBV10-3 to TRBJ1-5, with D possibly being TRBD1 (5 bases). CDR1 is ENHRY, CDR2 SYGVKD, per germline. The V end lost 3 bases, the J end lost 5 bases, and 8 bases lay between the germline ends. This CDR3 spans 13 amino acids. The DNA of the CDR3 is TGTGCCATCAGTGATTCGGGGGATCAGCCCCAGCATTTT. Translation: CAISDSGDQPQHF.

This chain links TRBV7-2 with TRBJ1-6, with TRBD1 matching 10 bases. From germline, CDR1 is SGHTA and CDR2 FQGNSA. This CDR3 spans 16 amino acids. Trimming at V came to 5 bases and at J to 4 bases, leaving 5 bases not matched to a gene. CDR3 bases: TGTGCCAGCAGCCCGGACAGGGGGGCATATAATTCACCCCTCCACTTT. This codes for CASSPDRGAYNSPLHF. Drawing the rest from reference TRBV7-2 and TRBJ1-6, the complete variable domain is GAGVSQSPSNKVTEKGKDVELRCDPISGHTALYWYRQSLGQGLEFLIYFQGNSAPDKSGLPSDRFSAERTGGSVSTLTIQRTQQEDSAVYLCASSPDRGAYNSPLHFGNGTRLTVT.

V gene TRBV18 combines with J gene TRBJ1-6, with D hard to call. Germline values: CDR1 KGHSH, CDR2 LQKENI. The CDR3 has 15 amino acids. V lost 2 bases and J lost 4, with 9 bases in between. CDR3 protein: CASSPTGKYNSPLHF. CDR3 DNA sequence: TGTGCCAGCTCACCAACCGGGAAATATAATTCACCCCTCCACTTT.

V gene TRBV6-6 combines with J gene TRBJ1-1; D unclear. The CDR3 spans 14 residues. V shed 2 bases and J shed 1 base, with 8 bases lying between them. Germline assignment: CDR1 MNHNY and CDR2 SVGAGI (reference sequence). The CDR3 sequence: CASSYMEANTEAFF. The CDR3 DNA sequence: TGTGCCAGCAGTTACATGGAGGCGAACACTGAAGCTTTCTTT.

The chain uses TRBV15 and TRBJ1-1, with D maybe TRBD1 (5 bases). This CDR3 contains 16 residues. V was pared by 4 bases and J by 6 bases, with 21 bases between. CDR1 and CDR2 from the germline V gene are LNHNV and YYDKDF (reference sequence). CDR3 bases: TGTGCCACCAGCACCCAAGGGGTAGGCATCGCCGCTGAAGCTTTCTTT. Translation gives CATSTQGVGIAAEAFF.

The chain is built from TRBV7-3 and TRBJ1-2; TRBD1 matches 7 bases. With 5 bases clipped from V and 8 bases from J, the junction kept 8 bases outside the gene matches. The germline V gene has CDR1 SGHTA and CDR2 FQGTGA. The CDR3 runs to 13 residues. CDR3 sequence reads: CASSGTGVEGYTF. The CDR3, as DNA: TGTGCCAGCAGCGGAACAGGGGTAGAAGGCTACACCTTC.

V is TRBV5-1 and J is TRBJ2-3; no reliable D call. CDR1 SGHRS and CDR2 YFSETQ come from the germline V gene. The CDR3 extends over 13 amino acids. The germline V and J ends were trimmed by 0 bases and 5 bases, with 7 bases remaining between them. This CDR3 is CASSLDSEDTQYF. The CDR3 DNA reads TGCGCCAGCAGCTTGGACTCCGAAGATACGCAGTATTTT.

The chain is built from TRBV6-2 or TRBV6-3 and TRBJ2-1, with a tentative D call TRBD2 (6 bases). With 6 bases removed from V and 7 bases from J, the gap between germline ends came to 10 bases. The germline gives CDR1 MNHEY, CDR2 SVGEGT. This CDR3 spans 12 amino acids. The CDR3 DNA follows: TGTGCCAGCAGCAAGGAGGGAAATGAGCAGTTCTTC. It yields the protein CASSKEGNEQFF.

The chain couples TRBV3-1 (or the pseudogene TRBV3-2) to TRBJ1-1; D is unresolved. Germline CDR1 reads LGHDT; CDR2 reads YNNKEL (reference sequence). Trimming shortened V by 1 base and J by 4 bases, and 10 bases separated the two germline ends. The CDR3 is 14 residues long. Here the CDR3 DNA reads TGTGCCAGCAGCCAAGCGGCGGCGGGCACTGAAGCTTTCTTT. Its protein product is CASSQAAAGTEAFF.

This clone was seen a handful of times. CDR3 amino acids: CASSQTGFEAFF. CDR3 sequence (DNA): TGTGCCAGCAGTCAAACAGGTTTCGAAGCTTTCTTT. This chain joins TRBV6-2 or TRBV6-3 and TRBJ1-1, with D possibly being TRBD1 (5 bases). The CDR3 runs 12 residues. V dropped 5 bases and J dropped 8 bases, with 12 bases sitting between them. The V gene's germline CDR1 is MNHEY and CDR2 SVGEGT.

The rearrangement uses TRBV7-3 and TRBJ2-3, with 7 bases aligning to TRBD1. CDR3 length: 14 amino acids. Germline lookup yields CDR1 SGHTA and CDR2 FQGTGA. The V segment lost 3 bases and the J segment 1 base; nucleotides outside the gene matches: 1. CDR3 DNA sequence: TGTGCCAGCAGCTTGCAGGGGGGCACAGATACGCAGTATTTT. Translating gives CASSLQGGTDTQYF. The full variable domain, completed using reference TRBV7-3 and TRBJ2-3, is GAGVSQTPSNKVTEKGKYVELRCDPISGHTALYWYRQSLGQGPEFLIYFQGTGAADDSGLPNDRFFAVRPEGSVSTLKIQRTERGDSAVYLCASSLQGGTDTQYFGPGTRLTVL.

The genes are TRBV9 and TRBJ1-5; D not certain. The CDR3 is 14 residues long. CDR1 is SGDLS, CDR2 YYNGEE, per germline. Deletions cut 0 bases from V and 2 bases from J, with 6 bases between. CDR3 sequence reads: CASSVEGGNQPQHF. CDR3 DNA sequence: TGTGCCAGCAGCGTAGAGGGAGGCAATCAGCCCCAGCATTTT.

V gene TRBV7-2 combines with J gene TRBJ1-2, with D possibly being TRBD1 (5 bases). The CDR3 consists of 14 residues. V was clipped by 0 bases and J by 8 bases, with 13 bases between them. Looked up from germline, CDR1 is SGHTA and CDR2 is FQGNSA. CDR3 DNA sequence: TGTGCCAGCAGCTTAGCGTCGGGACTTCGGGGCTACACCTTC. Protein sequence: CASSLASGLRGYTF. The whole variable domain, remainder taken from reference TRBV7-2 and TRBJ1-2, is GAGVSQSPSNKVTEKGKDVELRCDPISGHTALYWYRQSLGQGLEFLIYFQGNSAPDKSGLPSDRFSAERTGGSVSTLTIQRTQQEDSAVYLCASSLASGLRGYTFGSGTRLTVV.